This T cell receptor beta chain was sequenced in a study of regulatory and conventional T cells in RAG deficiency. Conventional CD4+ T cells were sorted from blood as CD25-low CD127-high cells. Study results and caveats: Compared with controls, unique Treg TCR beta sequences dropped roughly 96-fold in Omenn syndrome and CID/AS.

About this clone: Antigen: not known.

Using immunoSEQ multiplex PCR, the repertoire was profiled, and TCRdb retains in-frame clones only, with some absent. The sample carries about 29,000 clones, 90% to 95% recorded once. This sample was also put to use in a study of regulatory T cells. In that study: The PCR used 52 TRBV and 13 TRBJ primers. In patients, unique TRB V-J pairs were restricted and V/J usage skewed, especially in Tregs.

The sequencing sample was made of CD25- CD4+ T cells sorted from blood. This clonotype originated in a human donor in good health.

Written as DNA, the CDR3 is TGTGCCATCGGGCGAGCGGGGGATAACACAGATACGCAGTATTTT. Translated, it gives CAIGRAGDNTDTQYF. V usage is TRBV10-3 and J usage is TRBJ2-3; the match to TRBD2 covers 8 bases. V shed 8 bases and J 2 bases; nucleotides not matched to a gene: 9. From germline, CDR1 is ENHRY and CDR2 SYGVKD. The CDR3 is 15 residues long.